These T cell receptor beta chains were read from a single sample in a study of blood T cell repertoires in COVID-19. This table comes from immunoSEQ multiplex PCR, and its TCRdb copy is limited to in-frame clones, with some not included. Of about 120,000 clones in the sample, roughly 78% were seen once. Sequenced sample: peripheral blood. The source of these receptors is a man aged 55 to 70 with active or convalescent COVID-19. CDR3s include the opening cysteine and the closing phenylalanine or tryptophan. D genes are given only for firm matches. Clone size is shown for a subset of rows, as once, few, many or a class of expanded clone.

TRBV3-1/TRBV3-2	.	.	TRBJ1-2	TGTGCCAGCAGCCCCCGAAGGCAGGGTACCTATGGCTACACCTTC	CASSPRRQGTYGYTF
TRBV23-1	.	TRBD1	TRBJ2-1	TGCGCCAGCAGTCACGAGGACAGGGGGCACGATGAGCAGTTCTTC	CASSHEDRGHDEQFF
TRBV25-1	few	.	TRBJ2-7	TGTGCCAGCAGTGCTACAGGTTCATCCTACGAGCAGTACTTC	CASSATGSSYEQYF
TRBV18	.	.	TRBJ1-5	TGTGCCAGCTCACCAGTCGCAGCCAGGGCGAGCAATCAGCCCCAGCATTTT	CASSPVAARASNQPQHF
TRBV27	.	.	TRBJ2-2	TGTGCCAGCTTAAGACTAGAGGACACCGGGGAGCTGTTTTTT	CASLRLEDTGELFF
TRBV9	.	.	TRBJ2-7	TGTGCCAGCAGCGTAGCTACCGGCTACGAGCAGTACTTC	CASSVATGYEQYF
TRBV28	.	.	TRBJ1-3	TGTGCCAGCATCGAGACCGGGGGGGGCTCTGGAAACACCATATATTTT	CASIETGGGSGNTIYF
TRBV6-5	.	TRBD2	TRBJ2-1	TGTGCCAGCAGTCGGGGACTAGCTTTCAATGAGCAGTTCTTC	CASSRGLAFNEQFF
TRBV19	.	.	TRBJ2-2	TGTGCCAGTACCCCTGGGGCAGGGTGGTCCGGGGAGCTGTTTTTT	CASTPGAGWSGELFF
TRBV5-1	.	.	TRBJ1-3	TGCGCCAGCAGCTTGGCCGGGTACTCTGGAAACACCATATATTTT	CASSLAGYSGNTIYF
TRBV5-4	.	TRBD1	TRBJ1-2	TGTGCCAGCAGCGCGACCGGGACAGGGTTTGGCTACACCTTC	CASSATGTGFGYTF
TRBV18	.	.	TRBJ2-1	TGTGCCAGCTCACCAACGACTAGATTGGGTGAGCAGTTCTTC	CASSPTTRLGEQFF
TRBV7-3	.	TRBD1	TRBJ2-2	TGTGCCAGCAGCTTATACAGGGGTCGAGTCACCGGGGAGCTGTTTTTT	CASSLYRGRVTGELFF
TRBV19	many	.	TRBJ1-2	TGTGCCAGTCTCGCCCGGGGCAGGGGATTTACCTATGGCTACACCTTC	CASLARGRGFTYGYTF
TRBV5-6	.	.	TRBJ2-1	TGTGCCAGCAGCTTACTCGACAATGAGCAGTTCTTC	CASSLLDNEQFF
TRBV30	few	TRBD1	TRBJ1-1	TGTGCCTGGAGTGAGGGGGCTCCTGAAGCTTTCTTT	CAWSEGAPEAFF
TRBV5-8	.	TRBD1	TRBJ1-5	TGTGCCAGCAGCTGGACAGGGGGCCGTAGCAATCAGCCCCAGCATTTT	CASSWTGGRSNQPQHF
TRBV6-2/TRBV6-3	.	.	TRBJ2-5	TGTGCCAGCAGTTACCCCCATGCTAGCTGGGATAGCGAGACCCAGTACTTC	CASSYPHASWDSETQYF
TRBV5-1	.	.	TRBJ2-7	TGCGCCAGCAGCTTGGACGGGTCCTACGAGCAGTACTTC	CASSLDGSYEQYF
TRBV29-1	.	TRBD2	TRBJ2-6	TGCAGCGTTGAACCCTTAACTAGCGGGAGTGTTACTGGGGCCAACGTCCTGACTTTC	CSVEPLTSGSVTGANVLTF
TRBV5-1	.	.	TRBJ1-4	TGCGCCAGCACCCGAGGAGGGCCCAATGAAAAACTGTTTTTT	CASTRGGPNEKLFF
TRBV6-5	few	.	TRBJ2-1	TGTGCCAACAGACAAGACTGTCGGCTAAACAATGAGCAGTTCTTC	CANRQDCRLNNEQFF
TRBV7-8	.	.	TRBJ2-4	TGTGCCAGCAGCTTAGCGGGGGCTGACATTCAGTACTTC	CASSLAGADIQYF
TRBV7-2	.	.	TRBJ1-2	TGTGCCAGCAGTTCCGACAGCGCTTCGCGCGGCTACACCTTC	CASSSDSASRGYTF
TRBV11-2	many	TRBD2	TRBJ2-7	TGTGCCAGCAGCTTAGATAAACTAGCGGGAGTAGAAGAGCAGTACTTC	CASSLDKLAGVEEQYF
TRBV5-1	.	TRBD1	TRBJ2-6	TGCGCCAGCAGGGTCCGGGACAGAGGCCTCTCTGGGGCCAACGTCCTGACTTTC	CASRVRDRGLSGANVLTF
TRBV7-2	.	.	TRBJ1-2	TGTGCCAGCAGCCCACCTAGTTCCACCTATGGCTACACCTTC	CASSPPSSTYGYTF
TRBV5-3	.	TRBD2	TRBJ2-1	TGTGCCAGAAGCAACGGACTAGCGGGGGCCCGGGGCAATGAGCAGTTCTTC	CARSNGLAGARGNEQFF
TRBV5-6	.	.	TRBJ2-7	TGTGCCAGCAGCCCTATGGACAAGACTTTCTACGAGCAGTACTTC	CASSPMDKTFYEQYF